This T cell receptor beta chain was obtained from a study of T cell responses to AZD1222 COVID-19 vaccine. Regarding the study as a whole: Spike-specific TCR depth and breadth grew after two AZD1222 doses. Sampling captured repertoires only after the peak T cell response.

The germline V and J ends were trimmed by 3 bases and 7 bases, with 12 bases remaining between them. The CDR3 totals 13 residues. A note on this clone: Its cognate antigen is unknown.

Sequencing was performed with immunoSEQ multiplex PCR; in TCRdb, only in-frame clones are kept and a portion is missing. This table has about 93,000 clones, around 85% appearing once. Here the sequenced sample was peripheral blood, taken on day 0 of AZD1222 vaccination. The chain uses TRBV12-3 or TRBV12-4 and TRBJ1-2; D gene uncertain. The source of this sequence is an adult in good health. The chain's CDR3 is CASSFLRDRGYTF. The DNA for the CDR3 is TGTGCCAGCAGTTTCCTCCGAGACCGTGGCTACACCTTC.